These T cell receptor beta chains were read from a single sample in a study of blood T cell repertoires in COVID-19. The method was immunoSEQ multiplex PCR; TCRdb's version includes in-frame clones alone and lacks a portion of them. In the table there are tens of thousands of clones, about 86% of which are singletons. Sequenced sample: peripheral blood. The receptors come from a man in his 70s with acute or convalescent COVID-19. CDR3s include the opening cysteine and the closing phenylalanine or tryptophan. D genes are given only for firm matches. Clone size is given for some rows only: seen once, a few or many times, or a class if the clone is expanded.

j_gene: TRBJ1-1
d_gene: -
abundance: few
v_gene: TRBV7-9
CDR3nt: TGTGCCAGCAGCTTCCAGACAGGTAACACTGAAGCTTTCTTT
CDR3aa: CASSFQTGNTEAFF

j_gene: TRBJ1-5
d_gene: -
abundance: once
v_gene: TRBV12-3/TRBV12-4
CDR3nt: TGTGCCAGCAGTTTTTCGGGAAGTCAGCCCCAGCATTTT
CDR3aa: CASSFSGSQPQHF

j_gene: TRBJ2-2
d_gene: -
abundance: -
v_gene: TRBV6-4
CDR3nt: TGTGCCAGCTCTAGGGGGATTCGGACCGGGGAGCTGTTTTTT
CDR3aa: CASSRGIRTGELFF

j_gene: TRBJ1-5
d_gene: -
abundance: -
v_gene: TRBV28
CDR3nt: TGTGCCAGCAGCCTCGGGGGGCGAGGTCAGCCCCAGCATTTT
CDR3aa: CASSLGGRGQPQHF

j_gene: TRBJ1-1
d_gene: TRBD1
abundance: -
v_gene: TRBV10-1
CDR3nt: TGCGCCAGCAGTGAGTACAACAGGGGGGCTGAAGCTTTCTTT
CDR3aa: CASSEYNRGAEAFF

j_gene: TRBJ1-2
d_gene: TRBD1
abundance: once
v_gene: TRBV12-3/TRBV12-4
CDR3nt: TGTGCCAGCAGCTACGACAGGGCAGGGGGCTACACCTTC
CDR3aa: CASSYDRAGGYTF

j_gene: TRBJ1-2
d_gene: -
abundance: -
v_gene: TRBV11-2
CDR3nt: TGTGCCAGCAGCTTAACGGAGAAAGAAGGTGGCTACACCTTC
CDR3aa: CASSLTEKEGGYTF

j_gene: TRBJ1-1
d_gene: -
abundance: -
v_gene: TRBV15
CDR3nt: TGTGCCACCAGCAGAGATGGGGCAGGGAACACTGAAGCTTTCTTT
CDR3aa: CATSRDGAGNTEAFF

j_gene: TRBJ1-3
d_gene: -
abundance: -
v_gene: TRBV6-5
CDR3nt: TGTGCCAGCAGTTATGGGCAGACTGGAAACACCATATATTTT
CDR3aa: CASSYGQTGNTIYF

j_gene: TRBJ2-7
d_gene: TRBD1
abundance: -
v_gene: TRBV7-2
CDR3nt: TGTGCCAGCAGCTTAGATTGGGACAGGCCTCCCTACGAGCAGTACTTC
CDR3aa: CASSLDWDRPPYEQYF

j_gene: TRBJ2-2
d_gene: -
abundance: once
v_gene: TRBV11-3
CDR3nt: TGTGCCAGCAGACCAGGGGGGCAGATCACCGGGGAGCTGTTTTTT
CDR3aa: CASRPGGQITGELFF

j_gene: TRBJ2-1
d_gene: TRBD1
abundance: -
v_gene: TRBV6-5
CDR3nt: TGTGCCAGCAGGGGGGGACAGGGGACCTACAATGAGCAGTTCTTC
CDR3aa: CASRGGQGTYNEQFF

j_gene: TRBJ2-7
d_gene: TRBD1
abundance: -
v_gene: TRBV15
CDR3nt: TGTGCCACCAGCAGGTCGGGACAGATCTACGAGCAGTACTTC
CDR3aa: CATSRSGQIYEQYF

j_gene: TRBJ2-3
d_gene: -
abundance: -
v_gene: TRBV19
CDR3nt: TGTGCCAGTAGTATAGAACGGACGCAGTATTTT
CDR3aa: CASSIERTQYF

j_gene: TRBJ2-1
d_gene: TRBD2
abundance: once
v_gene: TRBV5-1
CDR3nt: TGCGCCAGCGGGACTAGCGGGAGGAGATACAATGAGCAGTTCTTC
CDR3aa: CASGTSGRRYNEQFF

j_gene: TRBJ1-1
d_gene: -
abundance: few
v_gene: TRBV2
CDR3nt: TGTGCCAGCGTCGGGAGAGTGGGGACTGAAGCTTTCTTT
CDR3aa: CASVGRVGTEAFF

j_gene: TRBJ1-5
d_gene: TRBD1
abundance: -
v_gene: TRBV10-2
CDR3nt: TGCGCCAGCGGCAGAGGACAGGTATATAGCAATCAGCCCCAGCATTTT
CDR3aa: CASGRGQVYSNQPQHF

j_gene: TRBJ1-2
d_gene: TRBD1
abundance: -
v_gene: TRBV6-5
CDR3nt: TGTGCCAGCAGTAAACAGGGGGCGCCGGATCTTGGCTACACCTTC
CDR3aa: CASSKQGAPDLGYTF

j_gene: TRBJ1-1
d_gene: -
abundance: -
v_gene: TRBV6-1
CDR3nt: TGTGCCAGCAGGACTGGACAGCGGATTGAAGCTTTCTTT
CDR3aa: CASRTGQRIEAFF

j_gene: TRBJ2-7
d_gene: -
abundance: few
v_gene: TRBV30
CDR3nt: TGTGCCTGGGGCCCCCCGGTGGAGGGATCGTACGAGCAGTACTTC
CDR3aa: CAWGPPVEGSYEQYF

j_gene: TRBJ2-5
d_gene: TRBD2
abundance: -
v_gene: TRBV7-3
CDR3nt: TGTGCCAGCAGCTTAGGAGGGGTGACTAGCGGGAGATCGGAGACCCAGTACTTC
CDR3aa: CASSLGGVTSGRSETQYF

j_gene: TRBJ1-2
d_gene: TRBD1
abundance: -
v_gene: TRBV30
CDR3nt: TGTGCCTGGAGTGCCGGGACAGCGGATGGCTACACCTTC
CDR3aa: CAWSAGTADGYTF

j_gene: TRBJ2-1
d_gene: TRBD2
abundance: -
v_gene: TRBV19
CDR3nt: TGTGCCAGTAGTAACCGGCTAGCGGGATCCGATGAGCAGTTCTTC
CDR3aa: CASSNRLAGSDEQFF

j_gene: TRBJ1-5
d_gene: -
abundance: -
v_gene: TRBV11-2
CDR3nt: TGTGCCAGCGGACGGTCGGGGAATCAGCCCCAGCATTTT
CDR3aa: CASGRSGNQPQHF

j_gene: TRBJ2-2
d_gene: -
abundance: -
v_gene: TRBV18
CDR3nt: TGTGCCAGCTCACCACTTGGACAGCCGAACACCGGGGAGCTGTTTTTT
CDR3aa: CASSPLGQPNTGELFF

j_gene: TRBJ2-3
d_gene: TRBD2
abundance: -
v_gene: TRBV28
CDR3nt: TGTGCCAGCAGTCCGGTAGCGGGAGGGGACACAGATACGCAGTATTTT
CDR3aa: CASSPVAGGDTDTQYF

j_gene: TRBJ2-1
d_gene: -
abundance: -
v_gene: TRBV6-5
CDR3nt: TGTGCCAGCAGTATAACAGGGGAGCAGTTCTTC
CDR3aa: CASSITGEQFF

j_gene: TRBJ2-1
d_gene: -
abundance: -
v_gene: TRBV7-6
CDR3nt: TGTGCCAGCAGCTTAGACTATGGGTCCTACAATGAGCAGTTCTTC
CDR3aa: CASSLDYGSYNEQFF

j_gene: TRBJ2-1
d_gene: TRBD2
abundance: -
v_gene: TRBV7-2
CDR3nt: TGTGCCAGCAGCCATCCCGGGCGGGAGGGCCGGGATGAGCAGTTCTTC
CDR3aa: CASSHPGREGRDEQFF

j_gene: TRBJ1-1
d_gene: -
abundance: -
v_gene: TRBV19
CDR3nt: TGTGCCAGTAGTCGGACTCAGAACACTGAAGCTTTCTTT
CDR3aa: CASSRTQNTEAFF

j_gene: TRBJ1-1
d_gene: -
abundance: -
v_gene: TRBV6-5
CDR3nt: TGTGCCAGCAGTTACTTCGCAGGGGTCTCTGAAGCTTTCTTT
CDR3aa: CASSYFAGVSEAFF

j_gene: TRBJ2-5
d_gene: TRBD1
abundance: -
v_gene: TRBV2
CDR3nt: TGTGCCAGCACCCCGGGGGGGGACAGGGGCCTGGAGACCCAGTACTTC
CDR3aa: CASTPGGDRGLETQYF

j_gene: TRBJ1-2
d_gene: -
abundance: -
v_gene: TRBV10-3
CDR3nt: TGTGCCATCAGTGAGCGACAGAGTAATGGCTACACCTTC
CDR3aa: CAISERQSNGYTF

j_gene: TRBJ1-2
d_gene: -
abundance: -
v_gene: TRBV28
CDR3nt: TGTGCCAGCAGTTTTGGGGGCCTCTATGGCTACACCTTC
CDR3aa: CASSFGGLYGYTF

j_gene: TRBJ2-5
d_gene: TRBD2
abundance: -
v_gene: TRBV6-1
CDR3nt: TGTGCCAGCAGTGAATTTCTAGCGGGAACAGAGACCCAGTACTTC
CDR3aa: CASSEFLAGTETQYF

j_gene: TRBJ2-5
d_gene: -
abundance: -
v_gene: TRBV5-6
CDR3nt: TGTGCCAGCAGTTCTGGGCCCCACGTTGAGACCCAGTACTTC
CDR3aa: CASSSGPHVETQYF

j_gene: TRBJ1-1
d_gene: TRBD1
abundance: many
v_gene: TRBV3-1/TRBV3-2
CDR3nt: TGTGCCAGCAGACACCTTACAGGGGACACTGAAGCTTTCTTT
CDR3aa: CASRHLTGDTEAFF

j_gene: TRBJ1-1
d_gene: -
abundance: -
v_gene: TRBV6-5
CDR3nt: TGTGCCAGCTCCGGGGTCCCGGACACTGAAGCTTTCTTT
CDR3aa: CASSGVPDTEAFF

j_gene: TRBJ1-1
d_gene: -
abundance: once
v_gene: TRBV7-6
CDR3nt: TGTGCCAGCAGCTTAGAGGGGCGGGGTGAAGCTTTCTTT
CDR3aa: CASSLEGRGEAFF

j_gene: TRBJ1-2
d_gene: -
abundance: once
v_gene: TRBV7-2
CDR3nt: TGTGCCAGCAACAAGGACAGTTCTAACTATGGCTACACCTTC
CDR3aa: CASNKDSSNYGYTF

j_gene: TRBJ1-1
d_gene: -
abundance: -
v_gene: TRBV4-2
CDR3nt: TGTGCCAGCAGCCGAGACTCCAGGGGCATGAACACTGAAGCTTTCTTT
CDR3aa: CASSRDSRGMNTEAFF

j_gene: TRBJ2-7
d_gene: -
abundance: -
v_gene: TRBV5-4
CDR3nt: TGTGCCAGCAGCTTGTACGGGTACGAGCAGTACTTC
CDR3aa: CASSLYGYEQYF

j_gene: TRBJ1-5
d_gene: -
abundance: -
v_gene: TRBV7-9
CDR3nt: TGTGCCAGCAGCCCGGGGACTGCTAGCAATCAGCCCCAGCATTTT
CDR3aa: CASSPGTASNQPQHF

j_gene: TRBJ1-5
d_gene: -
abundance: -
v_gene: TRBV28
CDR3nt: TGTGCCAGCAGTTCGCCAGGGGATAGCAATCAGCCCCAGCATTTT
CDR3aa: CASSSPGDSNQPQHF

j_gene: TRBJ1-1
d_gene: -
abundance: -
v_gene: TRBV7-8
CDR3nt: TGTGCCAGCAGCAGCGCGGCGGGGGTAATGAACACTGAAGCTTTCTTT
CDR3aa: CASSSAAGVMNTEAFF

j_gene: TRBJ2-1
d_gene: TRBD2
abundance: -
v_gene: TRBV7-9
CDR3nt: TGTGCCAGCAGGGGCGGGAGGGCCCTACAATCTGAGCAGTTCTTC
CDR3aa: CASRGGRALQSEQFF

j_gene: TRBJ1-2
d_gene: TRBD1
abundance: -
v_gene: TRBV28
CDR3nt: TGTGCCAGCAGTTTACAACCTTATTCAGGGGGCGCGGGTATGAAGGGCTACACCTTC
CDR3aa: CASSLQPYSGGAGMKGYTF

j_gene: TRBJ2-7
d_gene: TRBD2
abundance: few
v_gene: TRBV6-2/TRBV6-3
CDR3nt: TGTGCCAGCAGACCTCTAGCGGGAGGGCCCAACGAGCAGTACTTC
CDR3aa: CASRPLAGGPNEQYF

j_gene: TRBJ2-1
d_gene: -
abundance: -
v_gene: TRBV19
CDR3nt: TGTGCCAGTAGTATAGGAAGAGGTGAGCAGTTCTTC
CDR3aa: CASSIGRGEQFF

j_gene: TRBJ1-2
d_gene: TRBD1
abundance: once
v_gene: TRBV10-3
CDR3nt: TGTGCCATCAGTGAGGCAGGGGGCAGCTTTGACTATGGCTACACCTTC
CDR3aa: CAISEAGGSFDYGYTF

j_gene: TRBJ2-1
d_gene: TRBD2
abundance: -
v_gene: TRBV19
CDR3nt: TGTGCCAGTAGTATTTCGGGCGGGACTAGCGGGAGGGGCAATGAGCAGTTCTTC
CDR3aa: CASSISGGTSGRGNEQFF

j_gene: TRBJ2-1
d_gene: -
abundance: -
v_gene: TRBV19
CDR3nt: TGTGCCAGTAGGTCTAACAGGCCACAGGGTTCTCTCCCCGGGTCCTACAATGAGCAGTTCTTC
CDR3aa: CASRSNRPQGSLPGSYNEQFF

j_gene: TRBJ2-2
d_gene: TRBD2
abundance: -
v_gene: TRBV9
CDR3nt: TGTGCCAGCAGCTTCCGGGGGACTAGCGGGAAGCTCACCGGGGAGCTGTTTTTT
CDR3aa: CASSFRGTSGKLTGELFF

j_gene: TRBJ1-2
d_gene: TRBD1
abundance: -
v_gene: TRBV29-1
CDR3nt: TGCAGCGTGGGAAGTCAGGGGGATGGCTACACCTTC
CDR3aa: CSVGSQGDGYTF

j_gene: TRBJ1-2
d_gene: -
abundance: once
v_gene: TRBV5-1
CDR3nt: TGCGCCAGCAGCCTCTCTCCGCGGGACTATGGCTACACCTTC
CDR3aa: CASSLSPRDYGYTF